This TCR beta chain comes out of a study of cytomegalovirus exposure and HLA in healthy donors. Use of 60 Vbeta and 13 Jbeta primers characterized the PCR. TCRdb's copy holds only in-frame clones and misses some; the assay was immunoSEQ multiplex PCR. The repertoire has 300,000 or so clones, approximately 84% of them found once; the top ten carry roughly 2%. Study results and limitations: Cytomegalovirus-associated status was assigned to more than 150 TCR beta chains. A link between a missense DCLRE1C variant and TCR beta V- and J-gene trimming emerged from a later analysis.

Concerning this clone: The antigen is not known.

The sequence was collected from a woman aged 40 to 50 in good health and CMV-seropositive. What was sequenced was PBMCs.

This CDR3 is CASLSIKDRAQETQYF. DNA for the CDR3: TGTGCCAGCCTCTCCATCAAGGACAGGGCGCAAGAGACCCAGTACTTC. The rearrangement uses TRBV28 and TRBJ2-5; 8 bases align to TRBD1. Trimming removed 8 bases from V and 2 bases from J; junction bases left unmatched: 13. The CDR3 extends over 16 amino acids. The germline V gene has CDR1 MDHEN and CDR2 SYDVKM.